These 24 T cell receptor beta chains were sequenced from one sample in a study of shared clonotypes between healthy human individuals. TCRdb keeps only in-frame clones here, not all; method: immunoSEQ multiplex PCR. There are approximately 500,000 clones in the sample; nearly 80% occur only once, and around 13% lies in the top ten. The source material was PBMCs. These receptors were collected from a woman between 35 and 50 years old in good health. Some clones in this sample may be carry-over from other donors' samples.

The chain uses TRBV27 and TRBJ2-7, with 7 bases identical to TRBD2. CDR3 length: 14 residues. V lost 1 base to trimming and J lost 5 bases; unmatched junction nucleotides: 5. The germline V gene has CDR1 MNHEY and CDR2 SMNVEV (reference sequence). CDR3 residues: CASSLWEGLNEQYF. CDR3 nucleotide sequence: TGTGCCAGCAGTTTATGGGAGGGCCTCAACGAGCAGTACTTC.

The CDR3: CASSYGTSDFIGELFF. The CDR3 DNA follows: TGTGCCAGCAGTTATGGAACTAGCGATTTTATCGGGGAGCTGTTTTTT. This chain connects TRBV6-5 to TRBJ2-2; 7 nucleotides match TRBD2. Germline lookup yields CDR1 MNHEY and CDR2 SVGAGI. The CDR3 loop spans 16 amino acids. The J segment lost 7 bases and the V segment lost 3 bases, leaving 11 bases of the junction unmatched.

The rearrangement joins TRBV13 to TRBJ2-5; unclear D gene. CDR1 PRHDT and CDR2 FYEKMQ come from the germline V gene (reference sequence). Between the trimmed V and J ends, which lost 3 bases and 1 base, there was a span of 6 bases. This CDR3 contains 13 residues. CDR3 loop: CASSLGSQETQYF. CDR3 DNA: TGTGCCAGCAGCTTGGGCAGCCAAGAGACCCAGTACTTC.

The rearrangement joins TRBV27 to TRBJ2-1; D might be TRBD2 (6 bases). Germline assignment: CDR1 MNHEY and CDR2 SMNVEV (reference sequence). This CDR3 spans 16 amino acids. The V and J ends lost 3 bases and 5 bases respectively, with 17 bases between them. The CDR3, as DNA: TGTGCCAGCAGTTTGCGGGGCTGGACGAACGACAATGAGCAGTTCTTC. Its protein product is CASSLRGWTNDNEQFF.

The CDR3, as DNA: TGTGCCAGCAGCGAACAGGGGCCGGAGACCCAGTACTTC. It is translated as CASSEQGPETQYF. The chain has TRBV2 and TRBJ2-5, with 7 bases aligning to TRBD1. Per the germline V gene, CDR1 is SNHLY and CDR2 is FYNNEI. This CDR3 is built from 13 residues. V trimming: 6 bases; J trimming: 5 bases; junction bases outside the gene matches: 6.

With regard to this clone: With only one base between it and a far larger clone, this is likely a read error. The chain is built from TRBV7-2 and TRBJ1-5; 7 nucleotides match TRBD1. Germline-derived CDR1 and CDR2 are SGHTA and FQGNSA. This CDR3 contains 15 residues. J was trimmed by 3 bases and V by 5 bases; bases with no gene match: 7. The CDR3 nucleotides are TGTACCAGCAGCCTCGCAGGGGGACCCAATCAGCCCCAGCATTTT. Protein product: CTSSLAGGPNQPQHF. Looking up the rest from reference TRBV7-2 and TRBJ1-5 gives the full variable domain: GAGVSQSPSNKVTEKGKDVELRCDPISGHTALYWYRQSLGQGLEFLIYFQGNSAPDKSGLPSDRFSAERTGGSVSTLTIQRTQQEDSAVYLCTSSLAGGPNQPQHFGDGTRLSIL.

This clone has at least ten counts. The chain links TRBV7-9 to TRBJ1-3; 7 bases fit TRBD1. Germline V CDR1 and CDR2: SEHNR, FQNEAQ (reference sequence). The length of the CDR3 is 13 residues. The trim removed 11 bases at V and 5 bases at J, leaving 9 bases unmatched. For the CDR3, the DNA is TGTGCCTTCACAGGGGAGATCAGAAACACCATATATTTT. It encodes CAFTGEIRNTIYF.

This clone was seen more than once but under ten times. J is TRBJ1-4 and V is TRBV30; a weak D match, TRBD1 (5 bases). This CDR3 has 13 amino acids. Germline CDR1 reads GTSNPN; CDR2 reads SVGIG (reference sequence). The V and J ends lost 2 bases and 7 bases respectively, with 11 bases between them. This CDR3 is CAWSRQGSEKLFF. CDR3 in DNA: TGTGCCTGGAGTCGGCAGGGAAGTGAAAAACTGTTTTTT. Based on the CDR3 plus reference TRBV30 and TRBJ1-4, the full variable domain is SQTIHQWPATLVQPVGSPLSLECTVEGTSNPNLYWYRQAAGRGLQLLFYSVGIGQISSEVPQNLSASRPQDRQFILSSKKLLLSDSGFYLCAWSRQGSEKLFFGSGTQLSVL.

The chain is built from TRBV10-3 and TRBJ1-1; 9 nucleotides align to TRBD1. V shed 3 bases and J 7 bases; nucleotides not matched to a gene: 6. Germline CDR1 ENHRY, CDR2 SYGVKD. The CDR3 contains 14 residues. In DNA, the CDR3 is TGTGCCATCAGTGATCCGGGACAGGGATTTGAAGCTTTCTTT. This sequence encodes CAISDPGQGFEAFF.

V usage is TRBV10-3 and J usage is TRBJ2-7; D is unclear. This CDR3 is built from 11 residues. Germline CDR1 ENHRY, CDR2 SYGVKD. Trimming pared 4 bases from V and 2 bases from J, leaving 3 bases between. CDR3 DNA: TGTGCCATCAGTGCTACCTACGAGCAGTACTTC. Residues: CAISATYEQYF.

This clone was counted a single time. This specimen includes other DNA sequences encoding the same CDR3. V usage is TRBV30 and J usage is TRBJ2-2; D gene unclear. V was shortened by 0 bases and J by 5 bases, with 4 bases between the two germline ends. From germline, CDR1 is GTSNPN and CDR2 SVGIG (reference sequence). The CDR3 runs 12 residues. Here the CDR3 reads CAWSVETGELFF. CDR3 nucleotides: TGTGCCTGGAGTGTGGAGACCGGGGAGCTGTTTTTT.

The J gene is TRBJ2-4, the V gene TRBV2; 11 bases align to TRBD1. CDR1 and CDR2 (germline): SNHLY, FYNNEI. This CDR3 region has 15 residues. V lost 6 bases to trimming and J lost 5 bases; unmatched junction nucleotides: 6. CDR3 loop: CASRGTGGGQNIQYF. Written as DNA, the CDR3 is TGTGCCAGCAGGGGGACAGGGGGTGGCCAAAACATTCAGTACTTC.

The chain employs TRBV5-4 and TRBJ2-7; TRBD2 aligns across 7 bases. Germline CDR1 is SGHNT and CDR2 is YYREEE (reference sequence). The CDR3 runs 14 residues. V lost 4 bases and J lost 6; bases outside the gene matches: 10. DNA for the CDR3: TGTGCCAGCAGCCAGGAACTGGCTAGCGGCGAGCAGTACTTC. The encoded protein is CASSQELASGEQYF.

The CDR3 DNA sequence: TGTGCCAGTAGTCAGACCCTAGAAGTACAAGAGACCCAGTACTTC. It translates to CASSQTLEVQETQYF. This chain links TRBV19 with TRBJ2-5; D call uncertain. In germline, CDR1 is LNHDA, CDR2 SQIVND (reference sequence). V shed 5 bases and J shed 2 bases, with 15 bases lying between them. The CDR3 spans 15 residues.

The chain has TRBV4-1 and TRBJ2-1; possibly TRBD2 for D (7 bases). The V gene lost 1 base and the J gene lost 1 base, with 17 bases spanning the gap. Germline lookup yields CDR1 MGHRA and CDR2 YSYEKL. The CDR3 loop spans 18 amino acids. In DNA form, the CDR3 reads TGCGCCAGCAGCCAAGGAGCGGGAAGAGGGGGGTCCTACAATGAGCAGTTCTTC. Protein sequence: CASSQGAGRGGSYNEQFF.

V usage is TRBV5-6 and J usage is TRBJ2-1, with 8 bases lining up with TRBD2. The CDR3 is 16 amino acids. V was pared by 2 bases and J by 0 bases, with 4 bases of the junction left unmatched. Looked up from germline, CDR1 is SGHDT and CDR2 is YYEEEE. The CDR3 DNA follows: TGTGCCAGCAGCTTACTGCGGGAGGACTCCTACAATGAGCAGTTCTTC. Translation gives CASSLLREDSYNEQFF.

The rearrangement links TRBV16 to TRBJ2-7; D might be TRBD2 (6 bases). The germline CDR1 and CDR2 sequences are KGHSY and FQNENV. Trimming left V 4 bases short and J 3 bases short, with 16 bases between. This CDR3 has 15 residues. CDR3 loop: CASSPGTPPSYEQYF. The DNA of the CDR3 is TGTGCCAGCAGCCCGGGGACTCCACCTAGCTACGAGCAGTACTTC.

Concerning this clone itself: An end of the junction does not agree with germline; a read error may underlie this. Here the CDR3 reads CASSLGTGKETQYF. The CDR3 region has the DNA TGTGCTAGCAGCTTAGGGACAGGCAAAGAGACCCAGTACTTC. This sequence joins TRBV7-7 and TRBJ2-5; 8 positions match TRBD1. The CDR3 is made up of 14 amino acids. CDR1 is SSHAT, CDR2 FNYEAQ, per germline (reference sequence).

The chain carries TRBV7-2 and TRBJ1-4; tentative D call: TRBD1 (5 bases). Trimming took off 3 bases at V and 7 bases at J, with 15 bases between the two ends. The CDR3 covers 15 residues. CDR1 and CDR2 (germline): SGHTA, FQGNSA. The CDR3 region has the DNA TGTGCCAGCAGCTTGCGAGCGGTTGGGGGTGAAAAACTGTTTTTT. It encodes CASSLRAVGGEKLFF.

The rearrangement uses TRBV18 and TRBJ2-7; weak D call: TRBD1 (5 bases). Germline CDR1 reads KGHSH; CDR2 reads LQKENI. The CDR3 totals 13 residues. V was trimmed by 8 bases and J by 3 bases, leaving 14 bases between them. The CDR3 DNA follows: TGTGCCAGCGGGGCCACAATTGACTACGAGCAGTACTTC. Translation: CASGATIDYEQYF.

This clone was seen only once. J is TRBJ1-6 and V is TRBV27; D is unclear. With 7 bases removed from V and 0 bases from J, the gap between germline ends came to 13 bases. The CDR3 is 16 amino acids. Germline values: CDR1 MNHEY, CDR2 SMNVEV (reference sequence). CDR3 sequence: CASTKNWNSYNSPLHF. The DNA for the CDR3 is TGTGCCAGCACCAAGAACTGGAACTCCTATAATTCACCCCTCCACTTT.

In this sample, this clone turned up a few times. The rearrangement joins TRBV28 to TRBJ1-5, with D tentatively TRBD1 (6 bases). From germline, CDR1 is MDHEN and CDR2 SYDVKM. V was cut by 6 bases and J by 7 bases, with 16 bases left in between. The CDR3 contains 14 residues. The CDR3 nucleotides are TGTGCCAGCAGAAGGACCAGGGGAGACCAGCCCCAGCATTTT. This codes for CASRRTRGDQPQHF.

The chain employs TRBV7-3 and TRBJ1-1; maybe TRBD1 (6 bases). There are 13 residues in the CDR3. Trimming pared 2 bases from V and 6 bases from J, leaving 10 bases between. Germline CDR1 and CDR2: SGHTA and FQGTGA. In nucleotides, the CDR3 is TGTGCCAGCAGCTTACACAGGGCGTCTGAAGCTTTCTTT. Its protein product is CASSLHRASEAFF.

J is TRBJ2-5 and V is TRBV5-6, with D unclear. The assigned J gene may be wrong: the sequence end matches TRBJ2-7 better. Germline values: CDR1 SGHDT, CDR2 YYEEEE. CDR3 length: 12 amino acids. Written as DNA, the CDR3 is TGTGCCAGCAGCTCGTTCGGGTACGAGCAGTACTTC. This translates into CASSSFGYEQYF.